Listed here is a single TCR beta chain. Its target is not known. This entry belongs to a study of OX40 agonist ivuxolimab in advanced cancers. General study findings and limits: There was clonal expansion of CD4+ and CD8+ blood T cells by week 6 at 0.1 to 3.0 mg/kg.

The CDR3 contains 16 residues. The V gene end was trimmed by 5 bases and the J gene end by 7 bases; junction bases not matched to a gene: 10. Germline V gene sequence: CDR1 SGHTA, CDR2 FQGNSA. Blood got drawn at baseline, again on cycle 4 day 1, and then on cycle 7 day 1. Using immunoSEQ multiplex PCR, the repertoire was profiled, and TCRdb retains in-frame clones only, with some absent. The table shows around 50,000 clones, with over 75% occurring only once. This receptor was taken from an adult with an advanced solid tumor such as melanoma, head and neck, liver or kidney cancer. Sample: CD4+ or CD8+ T cells sorted from blood, taken in a trial of the OX40 agonist ivuxolimab. The gene calls are TRBV7-2 and TRBJ2-1, with 11 nucleotides matching TRBD2. CDR3 sequence reads: CASSPGGTSGFNEQFF. As DNA, the CDR3 is TGTGCCAGCAGCCCAGGCGGGACTAGCGGTTTTAATGAGCAGTTCTTC.